This T cell receptor beta chain is drawn from a study of Ad26.COV2.S vaccination and SARS-CoV-2 variants. Study summary: Ad26.COV2.S, an intramuscular injection, was given once or twice 56 days apart.

Clones were read by immunoSEQ multiplex PCR, and TCRdb kept only the in-frame ones, dropping some. The sample contains approximately 400,000 clones, roughly 85% of which appear only once. Stated treatment: some 19 received Ad26.COV2.S at low or high dose, single or two shots; about 5 received placebo; per-sample allocation not given. The samples date from day 63 after the first vaccine or placebo injection. This clone has a handful of counts. The sample in question was peripheral blood, obtained in a trial of Ad26.COV2.S vaccine versus placebo. The clonotype was recovered from a person between 18 and 65 years old who received the Ad26.COV2.S COVID-19 vaccine or a placebo.

In nucleotides, the CDR3 is TGTGCCAGCAGTTACGGATTTGGACAGGGCTATGGCTACACCTTC. This sequence encodes CASSYGFGQGYGYTF. The chain is built from TRBV6-2 or TRBV6-3 and TRBJ1-2, with TRBD1 identical over 8 bases. The CDR3 loop spans 15 amino acids. J gave up 4 bases and V 2 bases, and 6 bases lay outside the gene matches. The germline CDR1 and CDR2 sequences are MNHEY and SVGEGT.